Presented here are 26 T cell receptor beta chains from one specimen sequenced in a study of sequential checkpoint blockade in melanoma. Repertoires were generated with immunoSEQ multiplex PCR, while TCRdb's copy carries only in-frame clones and drops some. In the table there are about 28,000 clones, 85% to 90% of which are singletons. The treatment here: randomized to nivolumab then ipilimumab (arm A) or the reverse (arm B). The source material was CD8+ T cells sorted from blood (inferred from file names), sampled from a patient given nivolumab and ipilimumab in sequence. The receptors originated from a human donor with melanoma.

The CDR3 region is CASSFVGGTEAFF. Written as DNA, the CDR3 is TGTGCCAGCAGTTTTGTCGGGGGCACTGAAGCTTTCTTT. This chain connects TRBV27 to TRBJ1-1; D perhaps matches TRBD1 (5 bases). The CDR3 sequence is 13 residues long. In germline, CDR1 is MNHEY, CDR2 SMNVEV (reference sequence). The V gene lost 3 bases and the J gene lost 4 bases, with 9 bases spanning the gap.

Points on this clone: Other DNA sequences in this specimen translate into the identical CDR3. The chain has TRBV7-9 and TRBJ2-5, with a tentative D call TRBD2 (6 bases). CDR1 is SEHNR and CDR2 is FQNEAQ in the germline V gene (reference sequence). Trimming removed 4 bases from V and 3 bases from J, with 15 bases in between. This CDR3 region has 15 residues. Here the CDR3 DNA reads TGTGCCAGCAGCTCAGTGGGACTGGCGAAAGAGACCCAGTACTTC. Translating it yields CASSSVGLAKETQYF.

The chain links TRBV7-3 to TRBJ2-5; 10 bases line up with TRBD1. V was pared by 5 bases and J by 4 bases, with 7 bases of the junction left unmatched. Germline CDR1 reads SGHTA; CDR2 reads FQGTGA. This CDR3 is built from 15 residues. Here the CDR3 reads CASSRTGGALETQYF. For the CDR3, the DNA is TGTGCCAGCAGCCGGACAGGGGGTGCATTAGAGACCCAGTACTTC.

The genes are TRBV28 and TRBJ2-2, with 12 bases matching TRBD2. Germline CDR1 reads MDHEN; CDR2 reads SYDVKM. The CDR3 totals 16 residues. The V gene end was trimmed by 3 bases and the J gene end by 7 bases; junction bases not matched to a gene: 6. This CDR3 is CASSFGLAGGVGELFF. CDR3 DNA: TGTGCCAGCAGTTTCGGGCTAGCGGGAGGGGTCGGGGAGCTGTTTTTT.

This clone appeared a few times. The chain has TRBV28 and TRBJ1-1; tentative D call: TRBD1 (6 bases). Germline lookup yields CDR1 MDHEN and CDR2 SYDVKM. V gave up 6 bases and J gave up 7 bases, with 12 bases separating them. This CDR3 has 12 amino acids. The CDR3: CASSPQGIEAFF. CDR3 in DNA: TGTGCCAGCAGCCCCCAGGGGATTGAAGCTTTCTTT.

The chain has TRBV28 and TRBJ1-2; the D gene is possibly TRBD1 (6 bases). This CDR3 is built from 15 residues. Germline V gene data show CDR1 as MDHEN and CDR2 as SYDVKM. V dropped 4 bases and J dropped 1 base, with 13 bases sitting between them. The DNA for the CDR3 is TGTGCCAGCAGTTATCCGGGACACTATAACTATGGCTACACCTTC. Protein: CASSYPGHYNYGYTF.

V usage is TRBV9 and J usage is TRBJ2-6, with D unclear. This CDR3 comprises 16 residues. The ends were cut back, 3 bases at V and 2 bases at J, with 12 bases in the middle. The germline V gene has CDR1 SGDLS and CDR2 YYNGEE. This CDR3 is CASSANRRTGANVLTF. In nucleotides, the CDR3 is TGTGCCAGCAGCGCCAACCGGCGGACTGGGGCCAACGTCCTGACTTTC.

The rearrangement uses TRBV9 and TRBJ2-1, with 7 bases identical to TRBD2. The J segment lost 3 bases and the V segment lost 2 bases, leaving 8 bases of the junction unmatched. The length of the CDR3 is 16 residues. In germline, CDR1 is SGDLS, CDR2 YYNGEE. This CDR3 reads CASSVSRLADYNEQFF. CDR3 DNA sequence: TGTGCCAGCAGCGTGTCCCGACTAGCCGACTACAATGAGCAGTTCTTC.

In the case of this clone: The missing conserved phenylalanine or tryptophan at the end of this CDR3 makes a read error likely. The DNA is left out, because the CDR3 cannot be placed on it with certainty; the CDR3 is given as TCRdb lists it. CDR3 protein: CASSKGSGQGAG. The V gene is TRBV21-1, the J gene TRBJ2-7; the D call TRBD1 from the table was never checked on the DNA. TRBV21-1 is recorded as a pseudogene. With termini counted, the CDR3 has 12 amino acids.

The V call is TRBV28, the J call TRBJ2-2; 12 nucleotides align to TRBD2. Per germline, CDR1 MDHEN and CDR2 SYDVKM. With V trimmed by 5 bases and J by 7 bases, 8 bases remained unmatched. The CDR3 has 16 amino acids. CDR3 sequence: CASSGLAGGPHGELFF. CDR3 nucleotides: TGTGCCAGCAGTGGTCTAGCGGGAGGGCCCCACGGGGAGCTGTTTTTT.

The CDR3 region has the DNA TGCGCCAGCAGCCAAATGCTACAGGGTGAGCAGTTCTTC. Its translation: CASSQMLQGEQFF. The chain has TRBV4-1 and TRBJ2-1; maybe TRBD1 (6 bases). V lost 2 bases and J 9 bases, leaving 11 bases between the germline ends. In germline, CDR1 is MGHRA, CDR2 YSYEKL. The CDR3 runs to 13 residues.

The chain carries TRBV5-8 and TRBJ2-7; TRBD2 is a possible D gene (6 bases). Germline V CDR1 and CDR2: SGHTS, YDEGEE. CDR3 length: 13 residues. V was trimmed by 0 bases and J by 7 bases, leaving 11 bases between them. The CDR3 sequence is CASSLDGGEEQYF. The DNA of the CDR3 is TGTGCCAGCAGCTTGGACGGGGGAGAAGAGCAGTACTTC.

The chain combines TRBV4-3 with TRBJ2-1; 12 bases match TRBD1. With V trimmed by 5 bases and J by 8 bases, 7 bases remained unmatched. This CDR3 region has 15 residues. Looked up from germline, CDR1 is LGHNA and CDR2 is YSLEER. The CDR3 bases are TGCGCCAGCAGCTCCGGGACAGGGGGCCGCGATGAGCAGTTCTTC. Translating it yields CASSSGTGGRDEQFF.

This chain connects TRBV4-3 to TRBJ1-5; maybe TRBD1 (6 bases). This CDR3 spans 15 amino acids. V was clipped by 1 base and J by 7 bases, with 14 bases between them. Germline-derived CDR1 and CDR2 are LGHNA and YSLEER. Here the CDR3 reads CASSQGGGAGQPQHF. CDR3 DNA sequence: TGCGCCAGCAGCCAAGGCGGGGGGGCTGGGCAGCCCCAGCATTTT.

The chain combines TRBV29-1 with TRBJ2-7, with 9 nucleotides matching TRBD1. The V gene's germline CDR1 is SQVTM and CDR2 ANQGSEA. Trimming at V came to 3 bases and at J to 3 bases, leaving 6 bases not matched to a gene. This CDR3 is 14 amino acids long. Here the CDR3 reads CSVEVGGQGYEQYF. The DNA of the CDR3 is TGCAGCGTTGAGGTGGGGGGACAGGGCTACGAGCAGTACTTC.

This chain connects TRBV19 to TRBJ1-1, with unresolved D. The CDR3 length is 13 residues. V was shortened by 1 base and J by 1 base, with 4 bases between the two germline ends. The germline gives CDR1 LNHDA, CDR2 SQIVND (reference sequence). CDR3 sequence reads: CASSIGGNTEAFF. The CDR3 nucleotides read TGTGCCAGTAGTATAGGAGGGAACACTGAAGCTTTCTTT.

V is TRBV30 and J is TRBJ1-1; D perhaps matches TRBD1 (6 bases). In germline, CDR1 is GTSNPN, CDR2 SVGIG (reference sequence). V lost 7 bases and J 2 bases, leaving 17 bases between the germline ends. This CDR3 region has 14 residues. The CDR3 protein is CALEGGTINTEAFF. The DNA for the CDR3 is TGTGCCTTGGAGGGGGGGACGATTAACACTGAAGCTTTCTTT. The entire variable domain, with the rest obtained from reference TRBV30 and TRBJ1-1, is as follows: SQTIHQWPATLVQPVGSPLSLECTVEGTSNPNLYWYRQAAGRGLQLLFYSVGIGQISSEVPQNLSASRPQDRQFILSSKKLLLSDSGFYLCALEGGTINTEAFFGQGTRLTVV.

The chain combines TRBV28 with TRBJ1-5; possibly TRBD1 for D (6 bases). Germline V gene lookup returns CDR1 MDHEN and CDR2 SYDVKM. The CDR3 length is 15 residues. V lost 3 bases to trimming and J lost 1 base, with 10 bases between them. The CDR3 DNA sequence: TGTGCCAGCAGTTTGCCAACAGGGAGCAATCAGCCCCAGCATTTT. Its protein product is CASSLPTGSNQPQHF.

This clone has just one count. V and J are TRBV5-6 and TRBJ1-5, with 9 bases that match TRBD1. Germline CDR1 is SGHDT and CDR2 is YYEEEE. The CDR3 runs to 17 residues. The V gene end was trimmed by 4 bases and the J gene end by 6 bases; junction bases not matched to a gene: 14. The CDR3 loop is CASSLRGGQGFVQPQHF. The CDR3 DNA follows: TGTGCCAGCAGCCTCCGTGGAGGACAGGGGTTTGTTCAGCCCCAGCATTTT.

The V gene is TRBV4-3, the J gene TRBJ1-2; weak D call: TRBD1 (6 bases). This CDR3 has 16 residues. Germline V lookup: CDR1 LGHNA, CDR2 YSLEER. Trimming shortened V by 0 bases and J by 5 bases, and 16 bases separated the two germline ends. As DNA, the CDR3 is TGCGCCAGCAGCCAAGATGGGGGACAATGGATATATGGCTACACCTTC. Its protein is CASSQDGGQWIYGYTF.

This chain uses TRBV5-4 with TRBJ2-1, with D unclear. The CDR3 has 14 amino acids. Trimming cost V 2 bases and J 1 base, with 7 bases left between them. CDR1 is SGHNT and CDR2 is YYREEE in the germline V gene (reference sequence). For the CDR3, the DNA is TGTGCCAGCAGCTTCGACATTTCCTACAATGAGCAGTTCTTC. It is translated as CASSFDISYNEQFF. The variable domain in full, completed from reference TRBV5-4 and TRBJ2-1, reads ETGVTQSPTHLIKTRGQQVTLRCSSQSGHNTVSWYQQALGQGPQFIFQYYREEENGRGNFPPRFSGLQFPNYSSELNVNALELDDSALYLCASSFDISYNEQFFGPGTRLTVL.

V gene TRBV5-1 combines with J gene TRBJ1-2; D might be TRBD1 (6 bases). V lost 4 bases and J lost 0, with 13 bases in between. The CDR3 has 15 residues. CDR1 and CDR2 from the germline V gene are SGHRS and YFSETQ. CDR3 nucleotides: TGCGCCAGCAGCGGAATACAGGGAACTAACTATGGCTACACCTTC. Its translation is CASSGIQGTNYGYTF.

The count of this clone is one. The chain is built from TRBV2 and TRBJ2-7, with 10 positions matching TRBD1. The CDR3 spans 13 residues. V dropped 5 bases and J dropped 3; count of bases not matched to a gene: 1. CDR1 SNHLY and CDR2 FYNNEI come from the germline V gene. This CDR3 is CASSRDRGYEQYF. The CDR3 nucleotides are TGTGCCAGCAGTCGGGACAGGGGCTACGAGCAGTACTTC.

The chain is built from TRBV25-1 and TRBJ2-7, with 14 bases identical to TRBD2. Germline-derived CDR1 and CDR2 are MGHDK and SYGVNS. J gave up 5 bases and V 5 bases, and 2 bases lay outside the gene matches. CDR3 size: 14 residues. In DNA form, the CDR3 reads TGTGCCAGCAGTTGGACTAGCGGGAGGAACGAGCAGTACTTC. It codes for CASSWTSGRNEQYF.

V is TRBV19 and J is TRBJ2-1; no firm D call. The CDR3 totals 11 residues. V lost 3 bases to trimming and J lost 6 bases, with 3 bases between them. The germline gives CDR1 LNHDA, CDR2 SQIVND (reference sequence). The CDR3, as DNA: TGTGCCAGTAGTATCGTCAATGAGCAGTTCTTC. Translated: CASSIVNEQFF. The variable domain in full, with the rest retrieved from reference TRBV19 and TRBJ2-1, is DGGITQSPKYLFRKEGQNVTLSCEQNLNHDAMYWYRQDPGQGLRLIYYSQIVNDFQKGDIAEGYSVSREKKESFPLTVTSAQKNPTAFYLCASSIVNEQFFGPGTRLTVL.

This chain links TRBV27 with TRBJ2-1, with 12 nucleotides matching TRBD2. This CDR3 comprises 16 residues. From germline, CDR1 is MNHEY and CDR2 SMNVEV (reference sequence). Germline trimming cut 1 base from V and 6 bases from J; bases unmatched to any gene: 4. The CDR3 is CASSLLLAGGPNEQFF. CDR3 in DNA: TGTGCCAGCAGTTTATTACTAGCGGGAGGCCCCAATGAGCAGTTCTTC.